This T cell receptor beta chain was captured by sequencing in a study of vaccination effects on CD4 cells after COVID-19. Antigen-specific CD4+ T cells were expanded (with viral peptide pools) by the ViraFEST assay ahead of sequencing. Investigators separated out CD4+ T cells once around 9 days of culture had passed. Participants were vaccinated with two doses of either the BNT162b2 or mRNA-1273 vaccine. This CDR3 region has 12 residues. CDR1 and CDR2 from the germline V gene are SGHNT and YYREEE (reference sequence). Trimming removed 0 bases from V and 3 bases from J, with 4 bases in between. Libraries were prepared by immunoSEQ multiplex PCR; TCRdb keeps only in-frame clonotypes and omits some of them. The data show 30,000 or so clones, roughly 80% seen once. For this clone: Its antigen is not known.

This chain uses TRBV5-4 with TRBJ2-7, with D uncertain. The sequenced sample was CD4+ T cells from PBMCs cultured with HCoV-NL63 spike peptides, obtained after COVID-19 vaccination. This clonotype was sampled from a human donor who received a COVID-19 vaccine. The CDR3 spells CASSLENYEQYF. The CDR3 DNA sequence: TGTGCCAGCAGCTTGGAGAACTACGAGCAGTACTTC.